This T cell receptor beta chain emerged from a study of regulatory T cells in long-lasting Graves disease. The time point was: persistent/refractory GD, antithyroid drugs over 5 years with positive TRAb. With RNA extracted from PBMCs as input, the TCR library was made. Arm-PCR of CDR3 regions and iRepertoire HTBI primers were the basis on which TCR beta libraries were built. A single record per CDR3 protein comes from TCRdb applying MiXCR to the multiplex PCR reads. The sample yields 500,000 to 700,000 distinct CDR3 sequences, 25% to 35% seen once. This clonotype was detected ten times or more. Its cognate antigen is unknown. Trimming shortened V by 7 bases and J by 4 bases, and 19 bases separated the two germline ends. CDR3 length: 15 residues. General study points: Limited samples may have lowered accuracy. Study of thyroid tissue was not done, with only peripheral blood studied.

The TCR was taken from a female donor with Graves disease. The starting material was peripheral blood mononuclear cells (PBMCs), obtained when the disease was refractory, from a patient treated with antithyroid drugs. This chain uses TRBV12-3 or TRBV12-4 with TRBJ1-1; TRBD1 might be the D (5 bases). CDR3 amino acids: CASTQDGTHPTEAFF. The CDR3 nucleotides read TGTGCCAGCACCCAAGACGGGACCCACCCCACTGAAGCTTTCTTT.